The 16 T cell receptor beta chains in this list originate from one sample, sequenced in a study of blood T cell repertoires in COVID-19. The table came from immunoSEQ multiplex PCR; TCRdb's copy has only in-frame clones and leaves some out. The profile shows about 180,000 clones, around 85% of them singletons. Sequencing was carried out using peripheral blood. These receptors originate from a human donor with active or convalescent COVID-19. The donor label of this sample is uncertain.

This chain uses TRBV9 with TRBJ2-5, with 7 nucleotides matching TRBD1. V trimming: 3 bases; J trimming: 4 bases; junction bases outside the gene matches: 6. The CDR3 has 14 residues. CDR1 and CDR2 (germline): SGDLS, YYNGEE. CDR3 region: CASSAYRDRETQYF. For the CDR3, the DNA is TGTGCCAGCAGCGCATACCGGGACAGAGAGACCCAGTACTTC.

This chain joins TRBV11-1 and TRBJ1-2; tentatively, D is TRBD1 (5 bases). The CDR3 is 12 residues long. Deletions cut 6 bases from V and 4 bases from J, with 9 bases between. CDR1 and CDR2 from the germline V gene are SGHAT and FQDESV (reference sequence). CDR3 residues: CASSSGSYGYTF. CDR3 in DNA: TGTGCCAGCAGTTCAGGGTCCTATGGCTACACCTTC.

This clone was counted a few times. This chain uses TRBV5-1 with TRBJ2-3; the match to TRBD2 covers 7 bases. Germline V gene sequence: CDR1 SGHRS, CDR2 YFSETQ. CDR3 length: 17 amino acids. The V and J ends lost 2 bases and 0 bases, in that order; junction bases with no gene match: 9. In nucleotides, the CDR3 is TGCGCCAGCAGCTTTTCCCCCCTAGCGGCTAGCACAGATACGCAGTATTTT. Amino acids: CASSFSPLAASTDTQYF.

The chain uses TRBV10-3 and TRBJ1-2; 8 bases match TRBD1. The CDR3 contains 10 residues. The germline CDR1 and CDR2 sequences are ENHRY and SYGVKD. With 11 bases clipped from V and 13 bases from J, the junction kept 9 bases outside the gene matches. The CDR3 here is CALGDRRFTF. The CDR3 DNA sequence: TGTGCCCTGGGGGACAGGCGTTTCACCTTC.

J is TRBJ2-5 and V is TRBV5-1, with TRBD2 matching over 9 bases. CDR1 and CDR2 (germline): SGHRS, YFSETQ. V was clipped by 0 bases and J by 4 bases; unmatched bases: 7. The CDR3 extends over 16 amino acids. DNA of the CDR3: TGCGCCAGCAGCTTGGCCCCAGCGGGGGGAACAGAGACCCAGTACTTC. This encodes CASSLAPAGGTETQYF. Based on the CDR3 plus reference TRBV5-1 and TRBJ2-5, the full variable domain is KAGVTQTPRYLIKTRGQQVTLSCSPISGHRSVSWYQQTPGQGLQFLFEYFSETQRNKGNFPGRFSGRQFSNSRSEMNVSTLELGDSALYLCASSLAPAGGTETQYFGPGTRLLVL.

The J gene is TRBJ1-4, the V gene TRBV7-2, with D perhaps TRBD1 (5 bases). Trimming left V 3 bases short and J 2 bases short, with 19 bases between. Germline CDR1 SGHTA, CDR2 FQGNSA. This CDR3 comprises 18 residues. The CDR3 is CASSFWPGGITTNEKLFF. DNA of the CDR3: TGTGCCAGCAGCTTCTGGCCGGGGGGGATAACGACTAATGAAAAACTGTTTTTT.

The chain joins TRBV7-2 to TRBJ2-1; possibly TRBD2 for D (6 bases). From germline, CDR1 is SGHTA and CDR2 FQGNSA. The CDR3 length is 14 residues. Trimming shortened V by 9 bases and J by 7 bases, and 19 bases separated the two germline ends. The CDR3 region has the DNA TGTGCCAGTAAGAGATGGGGGGACGGGAATGAGCAGTTCTTC. Protein product: CASKRWGDGNEQFF.

The CDR3 sequence: CASSLEGGRDRGETQYF. The CDR3 bases are TGTGCCAGCAGCTTAGAGGGGGGCCGGGACAGGGGAGAGACCCAGTACTTC. The rearrangement links TRBV11-3 to TRBJ2-5, with 10 positions matching TRBD1. The V gene's germline CDR1 is SGHNT and CDR2 YENEEA. Unmatched junction bases numbered 8, after V lost 0 bases and J lost 4 bases. CDR3 length equals 17 residues. Based on the CDR3 plus reference TRBV11-3 and TRBJ2-5, the full variable domain is EAGVVQSPRYKIIEKKQPVAFWCNPISGHNTLYWYLQNLGQGPELLIRYENEEAVDDSQLPKDRFSAERLKGVDSTLKIQPAELGDSAVYLCASSLEGGRDRGETQYFGPGTRLLVL.

The gene calls are TRBV2 and TRBJ2-3; tentative D call: TRBD2 (5 bases). The CDR3 has 13 residues. Trimming left V 4 bases short and J 1 base short, with 6 bases between. CDR1 is SNHLY and CDR2 is FYNNEI in the germline V gene. CDR3 nucleotide sequence: TGTGCCAGCAGTGCCGGGGGCACAGATACGCAGTATTTT. As protein: CASSAGGTDTQYF. Full variable domain (rest looked up from reference TRBV2 and TRBJ2-3): EPEVTQTPSHQVTQMGQEVILRCVPISNHLYFYWYRQILGQKVEFLVSFYNNEISEKSEIFDDQFSVERPDGSNFTLKIRSTKLEDSAMYFCASSAGGTDTQYFGPGTRLTVL.

The chain has TRBV7-2 and TRBJ1-1; TRBD1 matches 9 bases. Germline trimming cut 0 bases from V and 7 bases from J; bases unmatched to any gene: 3. CDR1 is SGHTA, CDR2 FQGNSA, per germline. The CDR3 contains 14 residues. CDR3 DNA: TGTGCCAGCAGCTTAGCACAGGGGGCGGGTGAAGCTTTCTTT. Its protein product is CASSLAQGAGEAFF. Supplemented by reference TRBV7-2 and TRBJ1-1, the full variable domain reads GAGVSQSPSNKVTEKGKDVELRCDPISGHTALYWYRQSLGQGLEFLIYFQGNSAPDKSGLPSDRFSAERTGGSVSTLTIQRTQQEDSAVYLCASSLAQGAGEAFFGQGTRLTVV.

The table lists this clone with a count of one. The chain links TRBV7-2 to TRBJ2-5; weak D call: TRBD1 (6 bases). V lost 5 bases and J lost 4, with 14 bases in between. Looked up from germline, CDR1 is SGHTA and CDR2 is FQGNSA. The CDR3 contains 14 residues. As DNA, the CDR3 is TGTGCCAGCAGCCGCACAGGGATGCGAGAGACCCAGTACTTC. As protein: CASSRTGMRETQYF.

In its sample, this clone was seen a few times. This chain connects TRBV27 to TRBJ1-5; D possibly corresponds to TRBD1 (6 bases). Germline CDR1 MNHEY, CDR2 SMNVEV (reference sequence). Trimming removed 5 bases at V and 4 bases at J, with 9 bases between. The CDR3 contains 13 residues. In DNA, the CDR3 is TGTGCCAGCAGTAGACAGGTGAATCAGCCCCAGCATTTT. Its translation is CASSRQVNQPQHF.

V is TRBV7-9 and J is TRBJ2-1; TRBD2 matches at 9 bases. CDR3 length equals 14 residues. Trimming at V came to 4 bases and at J to 8 bases, leaving 6 bases not matched to a gene. Germline CDR1 is SEHNR and CDR2 is FQNEAQ (reference sequence). CDR3 protein: CASSSTLAGDEQFF. In nucleotides, the CDR3 is TGTGCCAGCAGCTCGACACTAGCGGGTGATGAGCAGTTCTTC.

The J gene is TRBJ2-2, the V gene TRBV6-5, with TRBD1 as a possible D gene (7 bases). Germline V lookup: CDR1 MNHEY, CDR2 SVGAGI. The CDR3 extends over 15 amino acids. V was clipped by 4 bases and J by 7 bases, with 16 bases between them. CDR3: CASSWSRQGGGELFF. CDR3 nucleotides: TGTGCCAGCAGTTGGTCAAGACAGGGAGGCGGGGAGCTGTTTTTT.

The chain is built from TRBV5-1 and TRBJ1-2, with TRBD1 matching over 9 bases. The CDR3 runs to 15 residues. V was clipped by 0 bases and J by 0 bases; unmatched bases: 0. Germline CDR1 SGHRS, CDR2 YFSETQ. CDR3 in DNA: TGCGCCAGCAGCTTGGGGACAGGGGCTAACTATGGCTACACCTTC. Its protein product is CASSLGTGANYGYTF.

The chain links TRBV11-2 to TRBJ2-3, with D possibly TRBD1 on 6 matching bases. Trimming took off 4 bases at V and 4 bases at J, with 15 bases between the two ends. The CDR3 runs to 15 residues. Germline lookup yields CDR1 SGHAT and CDR2 FQNNGV. The CDR3 sequence is CASSSRQGIADTQYF. The CDR3 nucleotides read TGTGCCAGCAGCTCCCGGCAGGGGATCGCAGATACGCAGTATTTT.